This T cell receptor (beta chain) was sequenced during a study of blood T cell repertoires in COVID-19. For the study at large: Researchers got acute and convalescent COVID-19 samples from the United States, Italy and Spain. T cells, B-cell-depleted T cells, or PBMCs supplied cDNA or gDNA.

As originally analysed: Reference gene primer amplification gave nucleated cell count estimates. Produced via immunoSEQ multiplex PCR; TCRdb's table is partial and in-frame only. V and J calls and clone size are those listed in that table; D and trimming were worked out from the DNA. The sample yields 110,000 or so clones, 85% seen once. The count of this clone is one. J lost 6 bases, V lost 0 bases, and 11 bases had no gene match. Per the germline V gene, CDR1 is MNHNS and CDR2 is SASEGT. There are 17 residues in the CDR3. Sample: peripheral blood. This chain uses TRBV6-1 with TRBJ2-3; 8 bases line up with TRBD1. The origin of this receptor is a man aged 35 to 55 with acute or convalescent COVID-19. CDR3 nucleotides: TGTGCCAGCAGTGAAGCCAGACAGGGGATGGCTCTGGATACGCAGTATTTT. It yields the protein CASSEARQGMALDTQYF.